The present T cell receptor beta chain was sequenced within a study of cytomegalovirus exposure and HLA in healthy donors. On the study more broadly: An analysis done earlier identified 95 million to 140 million unique TCR beta sequences from 150 million to 200 million T cells. Study findings and constraints: Highest at DRB1 and lowest at HLA-C, TCR association rates differed among HLA loci in a later analysis. Listed as cytomegalovirus-associated were more than 150 TCR beta chains.

CDR3 size: 16 residues. J gave up 3 bases and V 4 bases, and 6 bases lay outside the gene matches. Germline loops: CDR1 GTSNPN, CDR2 SVGIG (reference sequence). This PCR relied on a set of 60 Vbeta primers and 13 Jbeta primers. The data were produced by immunoSEQ multiplex PCR, yet TCRdb's version contains in-frame clones alone and is incomplete. Of 110,000 to 150,000 clones in the sample, approximately 80% were seen once. Details on this clone: Antigen unknown.

The source material was PBMCs. The chain links TRBV30 to TRBJ2-1; 13 bases map to TRBD2. The sequence was obtained from a man aged 18 to 30 in good health and CMV-seronegative. As DNA, the CDR3 is TGTGCCTGGACTGGACTAGCGGGGGAATTCTACAATGAGCAGTTCTTC. It codes for CAWTGLAGEFYNEQFF.